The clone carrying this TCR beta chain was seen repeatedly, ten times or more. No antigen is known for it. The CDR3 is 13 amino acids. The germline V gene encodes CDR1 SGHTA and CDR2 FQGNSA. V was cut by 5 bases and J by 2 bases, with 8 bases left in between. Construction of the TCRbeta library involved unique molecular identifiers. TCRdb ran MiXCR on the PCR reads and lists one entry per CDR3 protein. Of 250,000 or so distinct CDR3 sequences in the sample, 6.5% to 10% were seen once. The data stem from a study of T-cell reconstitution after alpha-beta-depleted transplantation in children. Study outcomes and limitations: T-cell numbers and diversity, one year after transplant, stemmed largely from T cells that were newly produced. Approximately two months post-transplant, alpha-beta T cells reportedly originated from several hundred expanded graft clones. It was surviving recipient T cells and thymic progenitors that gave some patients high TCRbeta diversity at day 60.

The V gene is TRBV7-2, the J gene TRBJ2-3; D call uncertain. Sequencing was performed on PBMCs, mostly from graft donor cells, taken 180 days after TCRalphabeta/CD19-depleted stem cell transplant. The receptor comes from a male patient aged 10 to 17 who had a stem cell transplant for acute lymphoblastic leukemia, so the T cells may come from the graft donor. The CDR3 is CASSPRITDTQYF. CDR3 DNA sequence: TGTGCCAGCAGCCCCCGCATCACAGATACGCAGTATTTT.